Presented here are 5 T cell receptor beta chains from one specimen sequenced in a study of early T cells in non-severe SARS-CoV-2 infection. A single record per CDR3 protein comes from TCRdb applying MiXCR to the 5' RACE reads. The repertoire holds about 77,000 distinct CDR3 sequences, with around 17% as singletons. Source material: whole blood. The receptors come from an adult who was a healthcare worker with PCR-confirmed SARS-CoV-2 infection or an uninfected control (not recorded which).

The table lists this clonotype with many counts. This rearrangement joins TRBV30 to TRBJ2-7, with TRBD2 identical over 9 bases. V lost 4 bases, J lost 2 bases, and 9 bases stayed unmatched. This CDR3 is built from 15 residues. Per the germline V gene, CDR1 is GTSNPN and CDR2 is SVGIG (reference sequence). In DNA, the CDR3 is TGTGCCTGGACCAAGGGCGCGGGAGGGCCCTACGAGCAGTACTTC. Its translation: CAWTKGAGGPYEQYF.

This clonotype was observed many times. For the CDR3, the DNA is TGTGCCAGCAGCTTAGCGTTGGGGCGCGGCTACACCTTC. The encoded protein is CASSLALGRGYTF. The chain recombines TRBV11-1 with TRBJ1-2; perhaps TRBD1 as D (5 bases). CDR3 length equals 13 residues. Trimming removed 0 bases from V and 8 bases from J, with 10 bases in between. Germline assignment: CDR1 SGHAT and CDR2 FQDESV (reference sequence).

This rearrangement joins TRBV5-1 to TRBJ2-7; 7 nucleotides agree with TRBD1. The germline V gene encodes CDR1 SGHRS and CDR2 YFSETQ. The CDR3 is made up of 14 amino acids. The V and J ends lost 4 bases and 6 bases, in that order; junction bases with no gene match: 10. The CDR3 is CASSRARTGGEQYF. The CDR3 DNA reads TGCGCCAGCAGCCGGGCACGGACAGGTGGCGAGCAGTACTTC.

Ten or more counts support this clonotype. J is TRBJ2-1 and V is TRBV6-1; D remains ambiguous. CDR1 and CDR2 (germline): MNHNS, SASEGT. The CDR3 has 15 residues. V dropped 6 bases and J dropped 5 bases, with 17 bases sitting between them. For the CDR3, the DNA is TGTGCCAGCAGCTCTCTTCCAACAGTTAACAATGAGCAGTTCTTC. The encoded protein is CASSSLPTVNNEQFF.

A few counts support this clonotype. The rearrangement links TRBV7-2 to TRBJ1-2; TRBD1 matches at 9 bases. There are 15 residues in the CDR3. CDR1 is SGHTA, CDR2 FQGNSA, per germline. The J segment lost 3 bases and the V segment lost 5 bases, leaving 7 bases of the junction unmatched. The CDR3 reads CASSAQGAVDYGYTF. CDR3 coding DNA: TGTGCCAGCAGCGCACAGGGGGCAGTGGACTATGGCTACACCTTC.